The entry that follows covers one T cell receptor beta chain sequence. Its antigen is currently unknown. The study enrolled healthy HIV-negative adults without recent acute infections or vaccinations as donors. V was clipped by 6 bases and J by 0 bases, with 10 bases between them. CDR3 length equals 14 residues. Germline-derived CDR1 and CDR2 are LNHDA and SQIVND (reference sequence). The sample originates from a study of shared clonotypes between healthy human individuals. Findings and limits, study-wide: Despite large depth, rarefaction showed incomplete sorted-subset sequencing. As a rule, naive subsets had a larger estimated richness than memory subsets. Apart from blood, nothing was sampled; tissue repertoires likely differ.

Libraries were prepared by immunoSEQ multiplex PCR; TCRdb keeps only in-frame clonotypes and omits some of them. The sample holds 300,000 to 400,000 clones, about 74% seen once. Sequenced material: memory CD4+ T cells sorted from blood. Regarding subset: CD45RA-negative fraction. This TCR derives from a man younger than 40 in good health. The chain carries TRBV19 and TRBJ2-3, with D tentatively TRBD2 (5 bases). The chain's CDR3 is CASSPSTSTDTQYF. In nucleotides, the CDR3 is TGTGCCAGTAGCCCTAGCACTAGCACAGATACGCAGTATTTT. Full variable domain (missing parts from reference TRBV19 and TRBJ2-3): DGGITQSPKYLFRKEGQNVTLSCEQNLNHDAMYWYRQDPGQGLRLIYYSQIVNDFQKGDIAEGYSVSREKKESFPLTVTSAQKNPTAFYLCASSPSTSTDTQYFGPGTRLTVL.